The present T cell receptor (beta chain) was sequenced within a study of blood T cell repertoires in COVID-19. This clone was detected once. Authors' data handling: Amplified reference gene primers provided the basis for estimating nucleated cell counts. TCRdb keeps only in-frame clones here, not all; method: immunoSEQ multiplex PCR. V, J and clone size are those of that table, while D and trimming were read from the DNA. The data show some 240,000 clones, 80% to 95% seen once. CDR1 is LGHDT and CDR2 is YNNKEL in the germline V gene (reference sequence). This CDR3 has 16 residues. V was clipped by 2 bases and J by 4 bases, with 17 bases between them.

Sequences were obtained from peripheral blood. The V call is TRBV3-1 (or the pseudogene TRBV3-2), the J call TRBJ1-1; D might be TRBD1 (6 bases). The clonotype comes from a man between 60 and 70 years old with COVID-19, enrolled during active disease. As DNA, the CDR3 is TGTGCCAGCAGCCAAAGCACCTACAGGGTAGGCACTGAAGCTTTCTTT. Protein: CASSQSTYRVGTEAFF.